This T cell receptor beta chain comes out of a study of cytomegalovirus exposure and HLA in healthy donors. For the study at large: Earlier findings included some 100 million unique TCR beta sequences obtained from about 180 million T cells.

Overall study findings and caveats: Several of the most significant clusters were apparently associated with common viral pathogens in a later analysis. Researchers reported from a later analysis that most CMV-associated TCR beta chains appeared HLA-restricted. In an earlier analysis, about 90% or about 30%: the productive usage of most TCR beta V segments.

To note about this clone: Antigen: not known.

Vbeta (60) and Jbeta (13) primers were used in the PCR. The repertoire was sequenced with immunoSEQ multiplex PCR; TCRdb's copy has only in-frame clones and lacks some. Of about 130,000 clones detected, around 77% appear once; the ten largest clones hold 2%. Trimming took 5 bases from V and 6 from J, leaving 10 bases between them. CDR1 and CDR2 from the germline V gene are MNHNS and SASEGT. The CDR3 spans 12 residues. The origin of this receptor is a young man in good health and CMV-seronegative. The chain is built from TRBV6-1 and TRBJ1-2; tentatively, D is TRBD1 (5 bases). Input material: PBMCs. The CDR3 spells CASSLRGDGYTF. Here the CDR3 DNA reads TGTGCCAGCAGTCTGCGGGGGGATGGCTACACCTTC.